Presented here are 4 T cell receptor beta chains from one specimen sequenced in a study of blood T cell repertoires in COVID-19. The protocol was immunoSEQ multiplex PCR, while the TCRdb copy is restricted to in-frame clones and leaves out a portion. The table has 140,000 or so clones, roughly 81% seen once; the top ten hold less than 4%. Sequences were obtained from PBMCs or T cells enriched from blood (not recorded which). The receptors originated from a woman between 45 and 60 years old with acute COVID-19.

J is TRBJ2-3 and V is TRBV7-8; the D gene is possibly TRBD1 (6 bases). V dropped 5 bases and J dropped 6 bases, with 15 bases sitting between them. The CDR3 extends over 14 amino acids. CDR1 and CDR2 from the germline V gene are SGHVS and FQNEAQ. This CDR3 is CASSLTTGSDTQYF. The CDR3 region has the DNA TGTGCCAGCAGCCTAACTACAGGGTCCGATACGCAGTATTTT.

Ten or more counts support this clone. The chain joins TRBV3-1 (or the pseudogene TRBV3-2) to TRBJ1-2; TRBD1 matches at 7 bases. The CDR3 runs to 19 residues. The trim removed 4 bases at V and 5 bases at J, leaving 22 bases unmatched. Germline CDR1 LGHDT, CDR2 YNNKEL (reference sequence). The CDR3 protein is CASSPEPFFRTGYLYGYTF. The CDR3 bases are TGTGCCAGCAGCCCCGAGCCGTTCTTTCGGACAGGTTACCTTTATGGCTACACCTTC.

The CDR3 sequence: CASSVDAGAGNTIYF. CDR3 DNA sequence: TGTGCCAGCAGCGTAGATGCAGGGGCGGGAAACACCATATATTTT. This rearrangement joins TRBV9 to TRBJ1-3; the D gene is possibly TRBD1 (6 bases). Germline CDR1 is SGDLS and CDR2 is YYNGEE. This CDR3 region has 15 residues. Trimming took 0 bases from V and 4 from J, leaving 11 bases between them. Full variable domain (outside the CDR3, taken from reference TRBV9 and TRBJ1-3): DSGVTQTPKHLITATGQRVTLRCSPRSGDLSVYWYQQSLDQGLQFLIQYYNGEERAKGNILERFSAQQFPDLHSELNLSSLELGDSALYFCASSVDAGAGNTIYFGEGSWLTVV.

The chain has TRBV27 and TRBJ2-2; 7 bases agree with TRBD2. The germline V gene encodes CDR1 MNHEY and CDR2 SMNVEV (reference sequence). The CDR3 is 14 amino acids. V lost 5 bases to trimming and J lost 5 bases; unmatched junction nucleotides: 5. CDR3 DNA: TGTGCCAGCAGTCCCAGCGGGGAGACCGGGGAGCTGTTTTTT. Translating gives CASSPSGETGELFF.